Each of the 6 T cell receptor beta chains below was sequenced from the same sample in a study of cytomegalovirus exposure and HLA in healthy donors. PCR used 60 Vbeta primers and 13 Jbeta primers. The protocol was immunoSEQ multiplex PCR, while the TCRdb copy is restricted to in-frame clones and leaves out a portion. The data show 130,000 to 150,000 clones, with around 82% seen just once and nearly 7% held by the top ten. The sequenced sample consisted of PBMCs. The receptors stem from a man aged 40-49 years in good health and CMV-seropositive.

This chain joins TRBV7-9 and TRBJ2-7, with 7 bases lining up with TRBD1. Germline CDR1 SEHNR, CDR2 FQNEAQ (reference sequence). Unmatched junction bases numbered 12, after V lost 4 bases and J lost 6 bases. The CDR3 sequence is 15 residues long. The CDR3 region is CASSSLGIDRVEQYF. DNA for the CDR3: TGTGCCAGCAGCTCGCTAGGCATAGACAGGGTCGAGCAGTACTTC.

CDR3 sequence: CASSLRGTGDTQYF. CDR3 in DNA: TGTGCCAGCAGCTTAAGGGGAACCGGAGATACGCAGTATTTT. The rearrangement links TRBV5-5 to TRBJ2-3, with D maybe TRBD1 (5 bases). There are 14 residues in the CDR3. The V end was cut by 2 bases, the J end by 5 bases, with 12 bases between. Germline-derived CDR1 and CDR2 are SGHKS and YYEKEE (reference sequence).

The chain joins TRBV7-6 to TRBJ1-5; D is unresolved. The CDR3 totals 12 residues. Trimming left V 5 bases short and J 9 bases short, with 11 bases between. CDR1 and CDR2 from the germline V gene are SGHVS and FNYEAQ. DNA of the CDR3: TGTGCCAGCAGCCTCAGAGGAGGGCCCCAGCATTTT. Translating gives CASSLRGGPQHF.

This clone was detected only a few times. DNA of the CDR3: TGTGCCAGTAGTACCCTTAGACAGGTCGCGAACACCGGGGAGCTGTTTTTT. Its protein is CASSTLRQVANTGELFF. The chain combines TRBV19 with TRBJ2-2; a weak D match, TRBD1 (6 bases). Per germline, CDR1 LNHDA and CDR2 SQIVND (reference sequence). The V gene lost 4 bases and the J gene lost 0 bases, with 15 bases spanning the gap. The CDR3 extends over 17 amino acids.

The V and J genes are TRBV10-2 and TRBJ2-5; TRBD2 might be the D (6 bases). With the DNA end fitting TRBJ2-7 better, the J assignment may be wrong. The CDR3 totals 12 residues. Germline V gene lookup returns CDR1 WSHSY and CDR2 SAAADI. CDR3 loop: CASNPGVYEQYF. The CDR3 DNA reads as TGCGCCAGCAACCCGGGAGTCTACGAGCAGTACTTC.

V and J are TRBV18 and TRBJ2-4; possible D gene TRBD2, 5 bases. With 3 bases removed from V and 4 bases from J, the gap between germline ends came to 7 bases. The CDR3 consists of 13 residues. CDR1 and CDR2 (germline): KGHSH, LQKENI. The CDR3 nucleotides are TGTGCCAGCTCACCCCCGGGAAAAAACATTCAGTACTTC. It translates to CASSPPGKNIQYF.